This TCR beta chain came from a study of blood T cell repertoires in COVID-19. As handled by the study authors: Researchers report that nucleated cell counts were estimated from reference gene primer amplification. Generated by immunoSEQ multiplex PCR, the TCRdb table keeps only in-frame clones and is missing some. Clone size and the V and J calls come from that table; the DNA yielded D and trimming. The sample lists approximately 46,000 clones, 85% to 90% occurring once. CDR3 length: 17 amino acids. Germline V lookup: CDR1 MDHEN, CDR2 SYDVKM. Unmatched junction bases numbered 6, after V lost 2 bases and J lost 3 bases.

The sample comprised peripheral blood. This rearrangement joins TRBV28 to TRBJ2-5, with TRBD2 matching over 13 bases. This clonotype was sampled from a man in his 60s with acute or convalescent COVID-19. The CDR3 DNA sequence: TGTGCCAGCAGTTTAGGGTCCGGACTAGCGGGAGAAGAGACCCAGTACTTC. Amino acids: CASSLGSGLAGEETQYF.